Given below is one T cell receptor beta chain in context. Germline V lookup: CDR1 SGDLS, CDR2 YYNGEE. CDR3 length: 16 amino acids. V shed 0 bases, J shed 1 base, and the junction held 5 bases outside the gene matches. This record belongs to a study of blood T cell repertoires in COVID-19. Study-level background: Sites in the United States, Italy and Spain provided acute and convalescent COVID-19 samples.

Authors' analysis steps: Amplification of reference gene primers was used by the study to estimate nucleated cell counts. Measured with immunoSEQ multiplex PCR; TCRdb has only the in-frame clones, and not every one. V, J and clone size derive from that table, while D and trimming were established from the DNA sequence. The sample consists of almost 200,000 clones, approximately 80% of them appearing once. The origin of this receptor is a man between 60 and 70 years old with COVID-19, enrolled during active disease. The chain links TRBV9 to TRBJ2-5, with 8 positions matching TRBD2. The sample consisted of peripheral blood. The CDR3 loop reads CASSVAWREAQETQYF. The CDR3 DNA follows: TGTGCCAGCAGCGTAGCTTGGCGGGAGGCCCAAGAGACCCAGTACTTC.